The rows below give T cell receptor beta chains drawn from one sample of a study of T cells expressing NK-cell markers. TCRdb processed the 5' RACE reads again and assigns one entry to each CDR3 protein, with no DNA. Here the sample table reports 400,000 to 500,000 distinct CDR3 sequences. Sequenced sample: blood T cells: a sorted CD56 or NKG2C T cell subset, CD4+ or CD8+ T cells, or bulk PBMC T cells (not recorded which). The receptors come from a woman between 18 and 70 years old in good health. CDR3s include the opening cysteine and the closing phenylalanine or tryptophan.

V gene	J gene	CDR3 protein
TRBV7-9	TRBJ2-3	CASRGGAADTQYF
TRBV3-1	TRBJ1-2	CASSQQTGNYGYTF
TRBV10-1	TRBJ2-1	CASSVPDSSYNEQFF
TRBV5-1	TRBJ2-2	CASGDRGSTGELFF
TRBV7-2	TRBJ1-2	CASSLTLYGYTF
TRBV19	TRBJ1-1	CASSRMDRGSEAFF
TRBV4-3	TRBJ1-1	CASSQDPANTEAFF
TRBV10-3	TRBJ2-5	CAIAGGQGFQETQYF
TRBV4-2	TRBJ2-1	CASSQEFEGWNEQFF
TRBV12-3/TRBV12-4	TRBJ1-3	CASSGWGNTIYF
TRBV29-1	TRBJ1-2	CSVGIGTGNGYTF
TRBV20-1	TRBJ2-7	CSARRDGRPYEQYF
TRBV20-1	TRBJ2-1	CSARDSHLADTYNEQFF
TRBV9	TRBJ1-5	CASSATGSQPQHF
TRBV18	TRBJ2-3	CASSPEGQNTDTQYF
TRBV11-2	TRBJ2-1	CASSLDPSGPYNEQFF